The next 30 T cell receptor beta chains were all read from a single sample in a study of shared clonotypes between healthy human individuals. Method: immunoSEQ multiplex PCR; TCRdb's copy keeps in-frame clones and lacks some. The table lists about 980,000 clones, more than 75% of them singletons, with approximately 1.5% in the top ten. Sequencing used memory CD4+ T cells sorted from blood. Subset meaning: CD45RA-negative fraction. These receptors were taken from a man between 18 and 35 years old in good health.

DNA for the CDR3: TGTGCCAGCAGTCGAGGCCCTGGGACTACTTACACTGAAGCTTTCTTT. Amino acid sequence: CASSRGPGTTYTEAFF. V and J are TRBV28 and TRBJ1-1; weak D call: TRBD1 (5 bases). The CDR3 is made up of 16 amino acids. Germline loops: CDR1 MDHEN, CDR2 SYDVKM. The germline V and J ends were trimmed by 5 bases and 3 bases, with 19 bases remaining between them.

This clone appeared once. The CDR3 DNA follows: TGTGCCAGCTCACCACCGCGGGGGGTTGGTATTCCACCCCTCCACTTT. This translates into CASSPPRGVGIPPLHF. The chain carries TRBV18 and TRBJ1-6, with a possible D match to TRBD1 (5 bases). Trimming removed 0 bases at V and 11 bases at J, with 17 bases between. Germline lookup yields CDR1 KGHSH and CDR2 LQKENI. The CDR3 is made up of 16 amino acids.

The chain is built from TRBV5-1 and TRBJ2-6; D perhaps matches TRBD1 (6 bases). There are 16 residues in the CDR3. Germline values: CDR1 SGHRS, CDR2 YFSETQ. V was pared by 2 bases and J by 0 bases, with 9 bases between. Here the CDR3 reads CASSFGQPSGANVLTF. The DNA of the CDR3 is TGCGCCAGCAGCTTCGGACAGCCCTCTGGGGCCAACGTCCTGACTTTC.

The rearrangement uses TRBV2 and TRBJ2-7, with a tentative D call TRBD2 (7 bases). V lost 7 bases and J 7 bases, leaving 17 bases between the germline ends. From germline, CDR1 is SNHLY and CDR2 FYNNEI. The CDR3 contains 13 residues. The CDR3, as DNA: TGTGCCAGCATTTCGGGGGGCGCCTGGGAGCAGTACTTC. The encoded protein is CASISGGAWEQYF.

In this sample, this clone turned up a few times. The genes are TRBV27 and TRBJ1-6, with D tentatively TRBD1 (6 bases). The V gene lost 2 bases and the J gene lost 13 bases, with 18 bases spanning the gap. Germline CDR1 and CDR2: MNHEY and SMNVEV (reference sequence). This CDR3 comprises 15 residues. CDR3 DNA: TGTGCCAGCAGTTTAATGCTAGGGCAGGGGAATCCCCTCCACTTT. Amino acids: CASSLMLGQGNPLHF.

The chain uses TRBV6-6 and TRBJ2-4; D is perhaps TRBD1 (6 bases). The germline V gene has CDR1 MNHNY and CDR2 SVGAGI (reference sequence). Trimming cost V 7 bases and J 2 bases, with 9 bases left between them. The CDR3 runs to 13 residues. The CDR3 here is CASNRVSKNIQYF. CDR3 coding DNA: TGTGCCAGCAACAGGGTTTCCAAAAACATTCAGTACTTC.

The chain is built from TRBV10-3 and TRBJ1-2, with TRBD1 matching 9 bases. CDR1 is ENHRY and CDR2 is SYGVKD in the germline V gene. J lost 5 bases, V lost 6 bases, and 1 base had no gene match. This CDR3 has 12 amino acids. This CDR3 reads CAIRGQGYGYTF. DNA of the CDR3: TGTGCCATCAGGGGACAGGGTTATGGCTACACCTTC.

The chain has TRBV5-6 and TRBJ1-2; a weak D match, TRBD1 (5 bases). There are 13 residues in the CDR3. V was cut by 2 bases and J by 3 bases, with 8 bases left in between. Germline values: CDR1 SGHDT, CDR2 YYEEEE. CDR3 nucleotides: TGTGCCAGCAGCTTCGACAGCGACTATGGCTACACCTTC. Its protein product is CASSFDSDYGYTF.

This chain joins TRBV7-2 and TRBJ2-7; 8 nucleotides agree with TRBD2. Germline assignment: CDR1 SGHTA and CDR2 FQGNSA. Trimming at V came to 7 bases and at J to 4 bases, leaving 6 bases not matched to a gene. This CDR3 region has 13 residues. For the CDR3, the DNA is TGTGCCAGCACCCGGGGGGGGCTTTACGAGCAGTACTTC. Its translation is CASTRGGLYEQYF. Based on the CDR3 plus reference TRBV7-2 and TRBJ2-7, the full variable domain is GAGVSQSPSNKVTEKGKDVELRCDPISGHTALYWYRQSLGQGLEFLIYFQGNSAPDKSGLPSDRFSAERTGGSVSTLTIQRTQQEDSAVYLCASTRGGLYEQYFGPGTRLTVT.

V is TRBV4-3 and J is TRBJ2-2; maybe TRBD2 (5 bases). The V gene's germline CDR1 is LGHNA and CDR2 YSLEER. V was shortened by 8 bases and J by 1 base, with 17 bases between the two germline ends. This CDR3 is 16 amino acids long. The CDR3 loop reads CASYRRTLENTGELFF. CDR3 sequence (DNA): TGCGCCAGCTACCGAAGGACTCTGGAGAACACCGGGGAGCTGTTTTTT.

This clone was seen a single time. The chain links TRBV5-4 to TRBJ2-5, with 7 positions matching TRBD1. Germline values: CDR1 SGHNT, CDR2 YYREEE (reference sequence). J lost 2 bases, V lost 4 bases, and 2 bases had no gene match. The CDR3 loop spans 13 amino acids. The DNA of the CDR3 is TGTGCCAGCAGCGGGGACAGACAAGAGACCCAGTACTTC. It codes for CASSGDRQETQYF.

The rearrangement joins TRBV28 to TRBJ1-5; the D gene is possibly TRBD1 (6 bases). Germline-derived CDR1 and CDR2 are MDHEN and SYDVKM. The CDR3 length is 13 residues. The V end lost 10 bases, the J end lost 3 bases, and 13 bases lay between the germline ends. The CDR3 region is CAITDRFNQPQHF. For the CDR3, the DNA is TGTGCCATCACGGACAGATTCAATCAGCCCCAGCATTTT.

The J gene is TRBJ2-2, the V gene TRBV11-2; D is unclear. V lost 2 bases to trimming and J lost 4 bases, with 11 bases between them. The CDR3 contains 15 residues. CDR1 and CDR2 from the germline V gene are SGHAT and FQNNGV. The CDR3 loop reads CASSLLGIGTGELFF. CDR3 nucleotides: TGTGCCAGCAGCTTACTGGGGATAGGCACCGGGGAGCTGTTTTTT.

The chain employs TRBV7-2 and TRBJ1-2; the D gene is possibly TRBD1 (5 bases). There are 15 residues in the CDR3. Germline V gene sequence: CDR1 SGHTA, CDR2 FQGNSA. The germline V and J ends were trimmed by 5 bases and 4 bases, with 17 bases remaining between them. The CDR3: CASSRDPGRSYGYTF. The CDR3 bases are TGTGCCAGCAGCCGAGACCCGGGACGGTCCTATGGCTACACCTTC.

This clone was detected a few times. The chain couples TRBV10-2 to TRBJ2-3, with 8 nucleotides matching TRBD1. Germline CDR1 reads WSHSY; CDR2 reads SAAADI. With V trimmed by 7 bases and J by 4 bases, 7 bases remained unmatched. The CDR3 is made up of 14 amino acids. The DNA for the CDR3 is TGCGCCAGCATGCCGGACAGGGTCGCAGATACGCAGTATTTT. Translating it yields CASMPDRVADTQYF.

Details on this clone: Different DNA sequences within this sample yield the same CDR3. The chain links TRBV30 to TRBJ2-5, with a possible D match to TRBD1 (6 bases). Germline CDR1 and CDR2: GTSNPN and SVGIG (reference sequence). Trimming removed 3 bases at V and 2 bases at J, with 10 bases between. The CDR3 has 13 amino acids. This chain's CDR3 is CAWSGQKQETQYF. CDR3 DNA: TGTGCCTGGAGCGGACAGAAGCAAGAGACCCAGTACTTC.

J is TRBJ2-2 and V is TRBV14; unclear D gene. Trimming cost V 4 bases and J 0 bases, with 12 bases left between them. CDR1 SGHDN and CDR2 FVKESK come from the germline V gene. CDR3 size: 16 residues. CDR3 in amino acids: CASSLFHSANTGELFF. Written as DNA, the CDR3 is TGTGCCAGCAGCCTCTTCCATTCCGCGAACACCGGGGAGCTGTTTTTT.

The chain recombines TRBV7-9 with TRBJ2-1; D is unresolved. This CDR3 spans 15 amino acids. V was clipped by 3 bases and J by 0 bases, with 9 bases between them. Germline loops: CDR1 SEHNR, CDR2 FQNEAQ (reference sequence). The CDR3, as DNA: TGTGCCAGCAGCTTCACCCAGAGCTCCTACAATGAGCAGTTCTTC. It specifies CASSFTQSSYNEQFF.

This sequence joins TRBV27 and TRBJ2-2, with D unresolved. The CDR3 has 13 residues. V shed 0 bases and J shed 6 bases, with 5 bases lying between them. The germline gives CDR1 MNHEY, CDR2 SMNVEV (reference sequence). CDR3 sequence: CASSLSESGELFF. The CDR3 bases are TGTGCCAGCAGTTTATCAGAATCCGGGGAGCTGTTTTTT.

This chain connects TRBV20-1 to TRBJ1-4; no clear D. This CDR3 is built from 11 residues. Looked up from germline, CDR1 is DFQATT and CDR2 is SNEGSKA (reference sequence). V dropped 5 bases and J dropped 7 bases, with 8 bases sitting between them. This CDR3 is CSAPRGEKLFF. The CDR3, as DNA: TGCAGTGCTCCTAGAGGTGAAAAACTGTTTTTT.

The CDR3 loop is CASATGQANTGELFF. The CDR3 DNA sequence: TGTGCCAGCGCGACGGGACAGGCGAACACCGGGGAGCTGTTTTTT. The V and J genes are TRBV9 and TRBJ2-2; 8 nucleotides agree with TRBD1. V lost 7 bases and J lost 0; bases outside the gene matches: 5. This CDR3 contains 15 residues. Germline values: CDR1 SGDLS, CDR2 YYNGEE.

This chain connects TRBV5-1 to TRBJ2-1; D not certain. V was pared by 0 bases and J by 14 bases, with 15 bases between. The germline V gene has CDR1 SGHRS and CDR2 YFSETQ. This CDR3 has 13 amino acids. CDR3 residues: CASSLAARSAEFF. The CDR3 region has the DNA TGCGCCAGCAGCTTGGCCGCGAGGAGCGCGGAGTTCTTC.

This sequence joins TRBV4-1 and TRBJ1-2, with D hard to call. Germline V gives CDR1 MGHRA, CDR2 YSYEKL. The CDR3 extends over 16 amino acids. With 0 bases removed from V and 5 bases from J, the gap between germline ends came to 16 bases. The CDR3 loop is CASSQDHGGTMYGYTF. The CDR3 DNA reads as TGCGCCAGCAGCCAAGATCATGGCGGTACGATGTATGGCTACACCTTC.

V usage is TRBV19 and J usage is TRBJ2-1, with 11 bases that match TRBD2. Per germline, CDR1 LNHDA and CDR2 SQIVND (reference sequence). Unmatched junction bases numbered 9, after V lost 5 bases and J lost 9 bases. The CDR3 runs to 15 residues. The CDR3 DNA is TGTGCCAGTAGTTCTACTAGCGGGAGTAACGGTGAGCAGTTCTTC. It codes for CASSSTSGSNGEQFF.

The chain carries TRBV6-6 and TRBJ2-2; D not certain. V was clipped by 6 bases and J by 1 base, with 12 bases between them. The germline V gene encodes CDR1 MNHNY and CDR2 SVGAGI (reference sequence). CDR3 length: 15 amino acids. CDR3 amino acids: CASRPGQENTGELFF. In DNA, the CDR3 is TGTGCCAGCAGGCCTGGCCAAGAGAACACCGGGGAGCTGTTTTTT.

This clone appeared a few times. The rearrangement links TRBV7-6 to TRBJ2-1; possibly TRBD2 for D (6 bases). This CDR3 region has 16 residues. V lost 4 bases to trimming and J lost 2 bases, with 15 bases between them. CDR1 SGHVS and CDR2 FNYEAQ come from the germline V gene. The CDR3 bases are TGTGCCAGCAGCTCCGGGACTCCTGGCGCCTACAATGAGCAGTTCTTC. This sequence encodes CASSSGTPGAYNEQFF.

This rearrangement joins TRBV7-9 to TRBJ2-3, with TRBD2 as a possible D gene (6 bases). The germline CDR1 and CDR2 sequences are SEHNR and FQNEAQ (reference sequence). The ends were cut back, 5 bases at V and 2 bases at J, with 11 bases in the middle. The CDR3 contains 14 residues. In DNA, the CDR3 is TGTGCCAGCAGCCCGACTAGAACCACAGATACGCAGTATTTT. This translates into CASSPTRTTDTQYF. Based on the CDR3 plus reference TRBV7-9 and TRBJ2-3, the full variable domain is DTGVSQNPRHKITKRGQNVTFRCDPISEHNRLYWYRQTLGQGPEFLTYFQNEAQLEKSRLLSDRFSAERPKGSFSTLEIQRTEQGDSAMYLCASSPTRTTDTQYFGPGTRLTVL.

The rearrangement joins TRBV29-1 to TRBJ1-1; no clear D. Trimming left V 2 bases short and J 2 bases short, with 12 bases between. Germline CDR1 and CDR2: SQVTM and ANQGSEA. The CDR3 spans 14 residues. The CDR3 loop reads CSVEWAERNTEAFF. The CDR3 DNA reads TGCAGCGTTGAATGGGCAGAAAGAAACACTGAAGCTTTCTTT. The complete variable domain, with remaining parts taken from reference TRBV29-1 and TRBJ1-1, reads SAVISQKPSRDICQRGTSLTIQCQVDSQVTMMFWYRQQPGQSLTLIATANQGSEATYESGFVIDKFPISRPNLTFSTLTVSNMSPEDSSIYLCSVEWAERNTEAFFGQGTRLTVV.

The J gene is TRBJ2-5, the V gene TRBV11-2, with 10 nucleotides matching TRBD2. Per germline, CDR1 SGHAT and CDR2 FQNNGV. Trimming took 5 bases from V and 0 from J; bases not matched to a gene: 6. The CDR3 extends over 16 amino acids. The CDR3 spells CASSRLSGGYQETQYF. In DNA form, the CDR3 reads TGTGCCAGCAGCCGCCTTAGCGGGGGGTACCAAGAGACCCAGTACTTC.

The genes are TRBV4-3 and TRBJ2-6; D is unclear. The CDR3 is made up of 16 amino acids. Deletions cut 1 base from V and 0 bases from J, with 7 bases between. Germline V lookup: CDR1 LGHNA, CDR2 YSLEER. This chain's CDR3 is CASSQVRNSGANVLTF. CDR3 coding DNA: TGCGCCAGCAGCCAAGTGAGGAACTCTGGGGCCAACGTCCTGACTTTC.